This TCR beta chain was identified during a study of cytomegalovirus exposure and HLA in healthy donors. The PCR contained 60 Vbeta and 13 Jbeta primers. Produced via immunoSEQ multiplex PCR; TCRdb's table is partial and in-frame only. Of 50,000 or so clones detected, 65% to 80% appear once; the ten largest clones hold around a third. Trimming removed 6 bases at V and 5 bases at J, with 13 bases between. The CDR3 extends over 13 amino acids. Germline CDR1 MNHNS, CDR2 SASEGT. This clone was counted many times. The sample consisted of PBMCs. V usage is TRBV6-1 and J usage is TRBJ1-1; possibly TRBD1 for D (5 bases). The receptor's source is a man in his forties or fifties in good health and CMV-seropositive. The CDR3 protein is CASRGRSGTEAFF. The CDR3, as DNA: TGTGCCAGCAGGGGTCGGTCAGGGACTGAAGCTTTCTTT.